This is a list of T cell receptor beta chains from one sample in a study of shared clonotypes between healthy human individuals. Profiling relied on immunoSEQ multiplex PCR, and the TCRdb table lists in-frame clones only, not all of them. The table has approximately 1.9 million clones, roughly 95% seen once. The sample comprised naive CD8+ T cells from PBMCs. Every receptor here comes from a man aged 18-30 years in good health. Some clones in this sample may be carry-over from other donors' samples. CDR3s include the opening cysteine and the closing phenylalanine or tryptophan. D genes are given only for firm matches. Part of the rows lack a size; the others show once, few, many or a class for expanded clones.

V gene: TRBV19; D gene: TRBD1; J gene: TRBJ1-2; clone size: -; CDR3 protein: CASSAHRGGSYYGYTF; CDR3 DNA: TGTGCCAGTAGTGCGCACAGGGGAGGGAGTTACTATGGCTACACCTTC
V gene: TRBV29-1; D gene: -; J gene: TRBJ2-1; clone size: -; CDR3 protein: CSVRGGVFGNEQFF; CDR3 DNA: TGCAGCGTCCGCGGCGGCGTTTTCGGAAATGAGCAGTTCTTC
V gene: TRBV2; D gene: -; J gene: TRBJ1-2; clone size: -; CDR3 protein: CASWGDRTGSRLYGYTF; CDR3 DNA: TGTGCCAGCTGGGGGGACCGAACAGGGTCCCGTCTCTATGGCTACACCTTC
V gene: TRBV7-9; D gene: -; J gene: TRBJ1-1; clone size: few; CDR3 protein: CASSAGGLNTEAFF; CDR3 DNA: TGTGCCAGCAGCGCCGGAGGGCTGAACACTGAAGCTTTCTTT
V gene: TRBV27; D gene: TRBD1; J gene: TRBJ2-1; clone size: -; CDR3 protein: CASSPGTGSPLGEQFF; CDR3 DNA: TGTGCCAGCAGCCCCGGGACAGGGAGTCCCCTGGGTGAGCAGTTCTTC
V gene: TRBV11-2; D gene: -; J gene: TRBJ1-5; clone size: once; CDR3 protein: CASSLDANQPQHF; CDR3 DNA: TGTGCCAGCAGCTTAGACGCCAATCAGCCCCAGCATTTT
V gene: TRBV27; D gene: TRBD2; J gene: TRBJ2-2; clone size: -; CDR3 protein: CASSMGLAAANTGELFF; CDR3 DNA: TGTGCCAGCAGTATGGGACTAGCGGCAGCGAACACCGGGGAGCTGTTTTTT
V gene: TRBV9; D gene: -; J gene: TRBJ1-1; clone size: -; CDR3 protein: CASSPGLDTEAFF; CDR3 DNA: TGTGCCAGCAGTCCAGGGTTAGACACTGAAGCTTTCTTT
V gene: TRBV29-1; D gene: TRBD1; J gene: TRBJ2-1; clone size: -; CDR3 protein: CSVASRGLYNEQFF; CDR3 DNA: TGCAGCGTTGCAAGCAGGGGGCTCTACAATGAGCAGTTCTTC
V gene: TRBV28; D gene: TRBD1; J gene: TRBJ1-1; clone size: -; CDR3 protein: CASSLQGATEAFF; CDR3 DNA: TGTGCCAGCAGCCTCCAGGGGGCCACTGAAGCTTTCTTT
V gene: TRBV4-1; D gene: -; J gene: TRBJ1-1; clone size: few; CDR3 protein: CASSQDGGNTEAFF; CDR3 DNA: TGCGCCAGCAGCCAAGATGGGGGGAACACTGAAGCTTTCTTT
V gene: TRBV29-1; D gene: -; J gene: TRBJ1-2; clone size: -; CDR3 protein: CSVLYPLRGADGYTF; CDR3 DNA: TGCAGCGTTCTATACCCCTTACGGGGGGCGGATGGCTACACCTTC
V gene: TRBV19; D gene: -; J gene: TRBJ1-5; clone size: -; CDR3 protein: CASRPRDEINQPQHF; CDR3 DNA: TGTGCCAGTCGACCGCGGGACGAAATCAATCAGCCCCAGCATTTT
V gene: TRBV7-6; D gene: -; J gene: TRBJ1-1; clone size: -; CDR3 protein: CASSFLGVTEAFF; CDR3 DNA: TGTGCCAGCAGCTTCCTCGGAGTGACTGAAGCTTTCTTT
V gene: TRBV5-1; D gene: TRBD1; J gene: TRBJ1-4; clone size: -; CDR3 protein: CASSPTGGGEKLFF; CDR3 DNA: TGCGCCAGCAGCCCGACAGGGGGAGGTGAAAAACTGTTTTTT